The 19 T cell receptor beta chains in this list originate from one sample, sequenced in a study of cytomegalovirus exposure and HLA in healthy donors. This PCR relied on a set of 60 Vbeta primers and 13 Jbeta primers. Sequencing used immunoSEQ multiplex PCR; TCRdb keeps in-frame clones, though not all of them. The listing records 60,000 to 70,000 clones. Sequences were obtained from PBMCs. The source is a man under 40 in good health and CMV-seropositive.

V usage is TRBV10-3 and J usage is TRBJ1-2, with 7 bases aligning to TRBD1. Germline CDR1 and CDR2: ENHRY and SYGVKD. Trimming cost V 10 bases and J 4 bases; bases outside gene matches: 9. The CDR3 covers 13 residues. This CDR3 is CATSGTDSYGYTF. Here the CDR3 DNA reads TGTGCCACCTCCGGGACAGACTCCTATGGCTACACCTTC.

The rearrangement links TRBV28 to TRBJ2-1, with 11 nucleotides matching TRBD1. The V gene end was trimmed by 4 bases and the J gene end by 5 bases; junction bases not matched to a gene: 7. The germline V gene has CDR1 MDHEN and CDR2 SYDVKM. This CDR3 comprises 16 residues. CDR3 residues: CASSSPRDRGDNEQFF. In nucleotides, the CDR3 is TGTGCCAGCAGTTCCCCACGGGACAGGGGGGACAATGAGCAGTTCTTC.

V is TRBV19 and J is TRBJ2-7; 7 nucleotides agree with TRBD2. Looked up from germline, CDR1 is LNHDA and CDR2 is SQIVND (reference sequence). V dropped 3 bases and J dropped 4; count of bases not matched to a gene: 9. CDR3 length equals 15 residues. CDR3 DNA: TGTGCCAGTAGTATTACCGGGACTATTAGTTACGAGCAGTACTTC. This sequence encodes CASSITGTISYEQYF.

For the CDR3, the DNA is TGTGCCACCAGCAGAGTCCCTCGGGGGGCTAGCCTGACCGGGGCAGATACGCAGTATTTT. Translated: CATSRVPRGASLTGADTQYF. This chain joins TRBV15 and TRBJ2-3, with D possibly TRBD2 on 7 matching bases. Trimming took 1 base from V and 4 from J, leaving 27 bases between them. CDR3 length: 20 residues. CDR1 is LNHNV, CDR2 YYDKDF, per germline (reference sequence).

The chain links TRBV5-4 to TRBJ2-5, with a possible D match to TRBD2 (6 bases). The length of the CDR3 is 15 residues. CDR1 is SGHNT, CDR2 YYREEE, per germline (reference sequence). The V and J ends lost 7 bases and 2 bases respectively, with 18 bases between them. The CDR3 nucleotides read TGTGCCAGCGGGGGGAGCGGCGGTGGGCAAGAGACCCAGTACTTC. Amino acid sequence: CASGGSGGGQETQYF.

The genes are TRBV23-1 and TRBJ2-3, with 8 bases aligning to TRBD2. TRBV23-1 belongs to the ORF category, with a function that is uncertain. The CDR3 extends over 16 amino acids. The V gene end was trimmed by 0 bases and the J gene end by 1 base; junction bases not matched to a gene: 3. CDR3 sequence (DNA): TGCGCCAGCAGTCAATCGTGGCGGGAGGGCACAGATACGCAGTATTTT. This sequence encodes CASSQSWREGTDTQYF.

The chain combines TRBV5-6 with TRBJ2-1; D unresolved. CDR1 and CDR2 from the germline V gene are SGHDT and YYEEEE. V was clipped by 0 bases and J by 5 bases, with 9 bases between them. The CDR3 has 14 residues. The CDR3 DNA follows: TGTGCCAGCAGCTTGGACAACGCCGACAATGAGCAGTTCTTC. It is translated as CASSLDNADNEQFF.

The chain uses TRBV5-1 and TRBJ2-2; D unresolved. The ends were cut back, 2 bases at V and 1 base at J, with 12 bases in the middle. From germline, CDR1 is SGHRS and CDR2 YFSETQ. This CDR3 is built from 16 residues. The CDR3 here is CASSLTRWKNTGELFF. The CDR3 DNA follows: TGCGCCAGCAGCTTAACCAGGTGGAAGAACACCGGGGAGCTGTTTTTT.

This chain connects TRBV5-1 to TRBJ2-3; 9 bases align to TRBD2. Losses at the gene ends were 0 bases for V and 6 bases for J; bases not matched to a gene: 17. This CDR3 comprises 19 residues. CDR1 is SGHRS, CDR2 YFSETQ, per germline. CDR3 loop: CASSLDPRTSGRIRDTQYF. CDR3 coding DNA: TGCGCCAGCAGCTTGGACCCTAGGACGAGCGGGAGGATTCGTGATACGCAGTATTTT.

The rearrangement uses TRBV13 and TRBJ2-7; no definite D call. There are 11 residues in the CDR3. Trimming cost V 2 bases and J 6 bases, with 5 bases left between them. The germline CDR1 and CDR2 sequences are PRHDT and FYEKMQ (reference sequence). CDR3 in amino acids: CASSLRSEQYF. The CDR3 region has the DNA TGTGCCAGCAGCTTACGGAGCGAGCAGTACTTC.

The rearrangement links TRBV11-2 to TRBJ2-1; 7 nucleotides match TRBD2. CDR1 and CDR2 (germline): SGHAT, FQNNGV. The CDR3 length is 16 residues. The ends lost 2 bases at V and 7 bases at J; junction bases unmatched: 11. CDR3 in amino acids: CASSLSMGGQPNEQFF. The CDR3, as DNA: TGTGCCAGCAGCTTATCGATGGGAGGGCAGCCTAATGAGCAGTTCTTC.

CDR3 sequence reads: CASTQPGGRETQYF. In nucleotides, the CDR3 is TGTGCCAGCACCCAGCCAGGGGGCCGTGAGACCCAGTACTTC. The rearrangement links TRBV6-5 to TRBJ2-5; 8 bases map to TRBD1. V gave up 7 bases and J gave up 5 bases; unmatched junction bases: 9. The CDR3 is 14 amino acids. Germline CDR1 MNHEY, CDR2 SVGAGI.

The chain couples TRBV7-9 to TRBJ2-1; 12 bases fit TRBD2. The J segment lost 5 bases and the V segment lost 4 bases, leaving 9 bases of the junction unmatched. Germline-derived CDR1 and CDR2 are SEHNR and FQNEAQ (reference sequence). The CDR3 runs to 17 residues. For the CDR3, the DNA is TGTGCCAGCAGCTCGGGGCTAGCGGGAGGGATAGACAATGAGCAGTTCTTC. Translation gives CASSSGLAGGIDNEQFF.

Remarks on this clone: One end of the junction does not line up with germline, which may come from a read error. The chain carries TRBV5-6 and TRBJ1-1; D remains ambiguous. The CDR3 length is 14 residues. The germline gives CDR1 SGHDT, CDR2 YYEEEE. The CDR3 DNA reads TGTGCCAGCAGTAATTGGGCCATGAACACTGGAGCTTTCTTT. It translates to CASSNWAMNTGAFF.

CDR3 sequence reads: CASSGNRETNEKLFF. DNA of the CDR3: TGTGCCAGCAGTGGTAACAGGGAAACTAATGAAAAACTGTTTTTT. V usage is TRBV5-6 and J usage is TRBJ1-4, with D possibly being TRBD1 (6 bases). Germline CDR1 and CDR2: SGHDT and YYEEEE. This CDR3 is 15 amino acids long. V lost 5 bases, J lost 1 base, and 12 bases lay in between.

The chain carries TRBV9 and TRBJ2-7; 9 bases are a match to TRBD1. With V trimmed by 3 bases and J by 2 bases, 6 bases remained unmatched. This CDR3 has 15 residues. Germline V CDR1 and CDR2: SGDLS, YYNGEE. The CDR3 here is CASSASGTGPYEQYF. CDR3 in DNA: TGTGCCAGCAGCGCCTCCGGGACAGGGCCCTACGAGCAGTACTTC. The full variable domain, in which reference TRBV9 and TRBJ2-7 provide the parts outside the CDR3, is DSGVTQTPKHLITATGQRVTLRCSPRSGDLSVYWYQQSLDQGLQFLIQYYNGEERAKGNILERFSAQQFPDLHSELNLSSLELGDSALYFCASSASGTGPYEQYFGPGTRLTVT.

The chain links TRBV19 to TRBJ2-7, with D maybe TRBD2 (5 bases). Germline V gene sequence: CDR1 LNHDA, CDR2 SQIVND (reference sequence). The CDR3 has 13 amino acids. V was pared by 5 bases and J by 5 bases, with 13 bases between. The CDR3 bases are TGTGCCAGTAGTTTCGGTGTCGGGGACGAGCAGTACTTC. Translated: CASSFGVGDEQYF.

The V gene is TRBV7-9, the J gene TRBJ1-1, with D hard to call. Looked up from germline, CDR1 is SEHNR and CDR2 is FQNEAQ (reference sequence). The CDR3 covers 17 residues. The ends were cut back, 5 bases at V and 1 base at J, with 20 bases in the middle. In DNA form, the CDR3 reads TGTGCCAGCAGCGCGAGAGGTCCACAAACCCAGAACACTGAAGCTTTCTTT. This codes for CASSARGPQTQNTEAFF.

CDR3 in amino acids: CASSGSGLGPGNTIYF. DNA of the CDR3: TGTGCCAGTAGTGGAAGTGGTTTGGGGCCTGGAAACACCATATATTTT. The V and J genes are TRBV19 and TRBJ1-3; D is possibly TRBD1 (5 bases). This CDR3 has 16 residues. Germline V gives CDR1 LNHDA, CDR2 SQIVND (reference sequence). Trimming cost V 5 bases and J 2 bases, with 16 bases left between them.